A selection of T cell receptor beta chains follows, all from one sample in a study of T cells in localized non-small cell lung cancer. Sequencing used immunoSEQ multiplex PCR; TCRdb keeps in-frame clones, though not all of them. The sample contains roughly 26,000 clones, about 88% of which appear only once. The specimen was peripheral blood, collected before any cancer treatment. Receptors were obtained from an older female donor with stage II squamous cell lung carcinoma. CDR3s include the opening cysteine and the closing phenylalanine or tryptophan. D genes are given only for firm matches. Clone size appears in some rows only: once, few, many, or a class for an expanded clone.

d_gene,v_gene,j_gene,abundance,CDR3aa,CDR3nt
.,TRBV2,TRBJ1-2,.,CASSEAYNYGYTF,TGTGCCAGCAGTGAAGCTTATAACTATGGCTACACCTTC
TRBD2,TRBV6-5,TRBJ2-1,.,CASKRGALKYEQFF,TGTGCCAGCAAGCGGGGGGCCTTAAAGTATGAGCAGTTCTTC
.,TRBV19,TRBJ2-1,.,CASSSPSDYYNEQFF,TGTGCCAGTAGTAGTCCTAGCGACTACTACAATGAGCAGTTCTTC
TRBD2,TRBV11-2,TRBJ2-1,.,CASSNIGLAGGNEQFF,TGTGCCAGCAGCAACATCGGACTAGCGGGAGGGAATGAGCAGTTCTTC
TRBD1,TRBV5-6,TRBJ2-6,.,CASSVFTGGPGANVLTF,TGTGCCAGCAGCGTCTTTACAGGGGGCCCTGGGGCCAACGTCCTGACTTTC
TRBD2,TRBV28,TRBJ2-7,.,CASSLGEGLSEQYF,TGTGCCAGCAGTTTGGGGGAGGGTCTGAGTGAGCAGTACTTC
.,TRBV5-6,TRBJ1-5,.,CASSLLATNQPQHF,TGTGCCAGCAGCTTGTTAGCGACAAACCAGCCCCAGCATTTT
TRBD2,TRBV7-2,TRBJ2-1,.,CASTLGTSEYNEQFF,TGTGCCAGCACCCTTGGGACTAGCGAATACAATGAGCAGTTCTTC
TRBD1,TRBV5-1,TRBJ2-5,.,CASSLGQGAEETQYF,TGCGCCAGCAGCTTGGGACAGGGGGCAGAGGAGACCCAGTACTTC
.,TRBV27,TRBJ2-1,once,CASSFGPGRGSYNEQFF,TGTGCCAGCAGTTTTGGCCCGGGCCGGGGATCTTACAATGAGCAGTTCTTC
.,TRBV6-5,TRBJ1-2,.,CASTRTRQVSYGYTF,TGTGCCAGCACAAGGACCCGACAGGTGTCCTATGGCTACACCTTC